This T cell receptor beta chain was observed in a study of cytomegalovirus exposure and HLA in healthy donors. PCR was performed using 60 Vbeta and 13 Jbeta primers. The repertoire was sequenced with immunoSEQ multiplex PCR; TCRdb's copy has only in-frame clones and lacks some. The sample yields about 130,000 clones, roughly 84% seen once. Healthy donors of bone marrow made up the group. This CDR3 has 12 amino acids. Germline V gene data show CDR1 as KGHSH and CDR2 as LQKENI. V dropped 6 bases and J dropped 9 bases, with 14 bases sitting between them. The chain has TRBV18 and TRBJ1-1; maybe TRBD1 (5 bases). The sequence was obtained from a girl aged 2-10 years in good health and CMV-seronegative. The sample comprised PBMCs. The CDR3 sequence is CASSRETEKAFF. CDR3 sequence (DNA): TGTGCCAGCTCCCGGGAGACAGAGAAAGCTTTCTTT.